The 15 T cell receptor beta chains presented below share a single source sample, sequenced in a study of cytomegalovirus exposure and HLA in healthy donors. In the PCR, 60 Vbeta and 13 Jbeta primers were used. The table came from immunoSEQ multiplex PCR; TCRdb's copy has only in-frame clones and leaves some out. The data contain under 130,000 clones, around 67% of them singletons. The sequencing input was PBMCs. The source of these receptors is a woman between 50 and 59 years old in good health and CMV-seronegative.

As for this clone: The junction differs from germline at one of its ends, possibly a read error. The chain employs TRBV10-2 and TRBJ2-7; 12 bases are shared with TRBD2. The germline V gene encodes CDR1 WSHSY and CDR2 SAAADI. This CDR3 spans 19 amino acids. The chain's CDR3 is CASRRSLSRLAGAYPERYF. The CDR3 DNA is TGCGCCAGCAGGAGGTCGCTTTCTCGACTAGCGGGAGCGTACCCCGAGCGGTACTTC.

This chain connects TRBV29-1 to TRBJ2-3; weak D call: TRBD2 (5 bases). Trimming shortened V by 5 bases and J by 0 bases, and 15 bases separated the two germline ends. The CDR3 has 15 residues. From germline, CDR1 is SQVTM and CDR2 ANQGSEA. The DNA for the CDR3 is TGCAGCGTTATTTGGAGGTTTACTAGCACAGATACGCAGTATTTT. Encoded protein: CSVIWRFTSTDTQYF.

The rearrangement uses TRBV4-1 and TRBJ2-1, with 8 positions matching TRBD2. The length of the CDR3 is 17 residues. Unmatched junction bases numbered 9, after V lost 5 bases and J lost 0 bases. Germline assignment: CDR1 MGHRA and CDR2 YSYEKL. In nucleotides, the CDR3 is TGCGCCAGCAGCGTGCAATTAGCGGGGAGCTCCTACAATGAGCAGTTCTTC. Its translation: CASSVQLAGSSYNEQFF.

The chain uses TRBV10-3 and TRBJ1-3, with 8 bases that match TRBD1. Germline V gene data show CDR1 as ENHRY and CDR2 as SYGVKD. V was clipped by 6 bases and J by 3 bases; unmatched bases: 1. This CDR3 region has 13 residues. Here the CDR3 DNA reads TGTGCCATCAGAGGACAGGGTGGAAACACCATATATTTT. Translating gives CAIRGQGGNTIYF.

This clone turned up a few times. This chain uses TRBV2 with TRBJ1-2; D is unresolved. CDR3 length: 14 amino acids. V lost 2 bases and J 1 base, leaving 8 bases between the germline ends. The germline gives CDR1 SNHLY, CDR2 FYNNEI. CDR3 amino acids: CASSEQSGNYGYTF. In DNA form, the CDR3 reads TGTGCCAGCAGTGAACAATCGGGTAACTATGGCTACACCTTC.

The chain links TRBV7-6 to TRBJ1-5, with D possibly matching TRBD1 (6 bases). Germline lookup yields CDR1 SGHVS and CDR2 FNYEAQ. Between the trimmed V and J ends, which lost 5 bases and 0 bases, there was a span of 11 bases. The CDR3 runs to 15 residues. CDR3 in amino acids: CASSEDSFSNQPQHF. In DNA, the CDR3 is TGTGCCAGCAGCGAGGACAGTTTTAGCAATCAGCCCCAGCATTTT.

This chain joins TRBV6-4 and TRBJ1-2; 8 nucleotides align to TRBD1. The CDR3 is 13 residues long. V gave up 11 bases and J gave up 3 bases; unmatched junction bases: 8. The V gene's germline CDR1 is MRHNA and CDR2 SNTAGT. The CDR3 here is CASRGQADYGYTF. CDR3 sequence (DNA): TGTGCCTCCAGGGGACAGGCGGACTATGGCTACACCTTC.

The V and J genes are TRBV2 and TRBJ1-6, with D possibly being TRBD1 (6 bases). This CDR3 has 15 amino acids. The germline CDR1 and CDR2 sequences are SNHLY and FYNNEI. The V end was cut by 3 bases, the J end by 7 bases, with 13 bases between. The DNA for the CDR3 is TGTGCCAGCAGTGAGGCAGGGGTGCGGAATTCACCCCTCCACTTT. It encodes CASSEAGVRNSPLHF.

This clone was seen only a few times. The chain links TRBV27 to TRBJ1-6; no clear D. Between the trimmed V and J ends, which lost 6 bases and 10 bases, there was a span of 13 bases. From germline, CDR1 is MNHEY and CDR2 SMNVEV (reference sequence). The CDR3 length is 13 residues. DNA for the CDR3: TGTGCCAGCAGGGTCAATGGCCCATCACCCCTCCACTTT. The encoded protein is CASRVNGPSPLHF.

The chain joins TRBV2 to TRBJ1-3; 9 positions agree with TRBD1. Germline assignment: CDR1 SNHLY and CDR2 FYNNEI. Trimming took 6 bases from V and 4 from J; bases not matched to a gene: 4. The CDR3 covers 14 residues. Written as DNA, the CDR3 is TGTGCCAGCAGAGCCACAGGGGGCGGAAACACCATATATTTT. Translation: CASRATGGGNTIYF.

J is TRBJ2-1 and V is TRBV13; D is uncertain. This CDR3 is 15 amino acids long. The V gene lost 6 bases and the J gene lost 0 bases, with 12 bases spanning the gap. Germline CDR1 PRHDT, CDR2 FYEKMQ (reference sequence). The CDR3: CASSFYLSSYNEQFF. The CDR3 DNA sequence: TGTGCCAGCAGTTTCTACTTGTCCTCCTACAATGAGCAGTTCTTC.

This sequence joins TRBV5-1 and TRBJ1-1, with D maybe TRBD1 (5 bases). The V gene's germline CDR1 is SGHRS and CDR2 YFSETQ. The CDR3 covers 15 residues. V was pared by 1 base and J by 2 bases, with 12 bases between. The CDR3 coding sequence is TGCGCCAGCAGCTTGTCGGGGGATCCTAACACTGAAGCTTTCTTT. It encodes CASSLSGDPNTEAFF.

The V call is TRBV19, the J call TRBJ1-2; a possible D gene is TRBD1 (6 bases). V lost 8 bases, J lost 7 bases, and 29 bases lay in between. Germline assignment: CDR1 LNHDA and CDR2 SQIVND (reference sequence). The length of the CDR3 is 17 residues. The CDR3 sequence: CASRAPRRNRVSGGYTF. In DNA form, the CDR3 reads TGTGCCAGTCGAGCACCACGACGCAACAGGGTTTCGGGTGGCTACACCTTC.

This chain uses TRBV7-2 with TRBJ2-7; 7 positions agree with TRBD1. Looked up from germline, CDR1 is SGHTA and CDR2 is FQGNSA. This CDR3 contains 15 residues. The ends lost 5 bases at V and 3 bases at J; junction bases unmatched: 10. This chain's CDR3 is CASSLEGGFSYEQYF. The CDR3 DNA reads TGTGCCAGCAGCCTCGAAGGGGGCTTCAGCTACGAGCAGTACTTC. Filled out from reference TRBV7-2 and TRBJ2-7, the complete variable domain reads GAGVSQSPSNKVTEKGKDVELRCDPISGHTALYWYRQSLGQGLEFLIYFQGNSAPDKSGLPSDRFSAERTGGSVSTLTIQRTQQEDSAVYLCASSLEGGFSYEQYFGPGTRLTVT.

The CDR3 loop is CASSSTSGSQETQYF. CDR3 coding DNA: TGCGCCAGCAGCTCGACTAGCGGGTCTCAAGAGACCCAGTACTTC. The V gene is TRBV5-1, the J gene TRBJ2-5; 10 bases are shared with TRBD2. The CDR3 is 15 amino acids. V lost 3 bases and J lost 2; bases outside the gene matches: 4. In germline, CDR1 is SGHRS, CDR2 YFSETQ.